The 16 T cell receptor beta chains below come from one sample, sequenced in a study of blood T cell repertoires in COVID-19. Some clones are missing from TCRdb's copy, which holds only in-frame ones; the method was immunoSEQ multiplex PCR. The sample carries some 29,000 clones, more than 80% recorded once. Sequenced material: peripheral blood. Source of these receptors: a human donor in a cohort sampled during active COVID-19.

This clone was found once. The chain uses TRBV27 and TRBJ1-5; 8 nucleotides align to TRBD1. CDR1 and CDR2 from the germline V gene are MNHEY and SMNVEV (reference sequence). The CDR3 has 14 residues. Trimming cost V 6 bases and J 6 bases; bases outside gene matches: 7. CDR3 in amino acids: CASRLQGVGQPQHF. The CDR3 region has the DNA TGTGCCAGCAGGCTACAGGGGGTCGGTCAGCCCCAGCATTTT.

The V and J genes are TRBV4-1 and TRBJ1-5, with TRBD1 matching over 7 bases. In germline, CDR1 is MGHRA, CDR2 YSYEKL. The V segment lost 4 bases and the J segment 4 bases; nucleotides outside the gene matches: 10. This CDR3 is 16 amino acids long. CDR3 coding DNA: TGCGCCAGCAGCCCAAAACCGACAGGGCTAAATCAGCCCCAGCATTTT. Its protein product is CASSPKPTGLNQPQHF.

The gene calls are TRBV10-3 and TRBJ1-3, with 7 bases identical to TRBD1. The CDR3 extends over 15 amino acids. V was clipped by 6 bases and J by 0 bases; unmatched bases: 5. Germline lookup yields CDR1 ENHRY and CDR2 SYGVKD. CDR3 amino acids: CAIRPTGTSGNTIYF. The CDR3 coding sequence is TGTGCCATCAGACCGACAGGGACCTCTGGAAACACCATATATTTT.

V usage is TRBV5-6 and J usage is TRBJ2-1; TRBD2 aligns across 12 bases. V shed 4 bases, J shed 7 bases, and the junction held 6 bases outside the gene matches. Germline V gene sequence: CDR1 SGHDT, CDR2 YYEEEE. The CDR3 spans 15 residues. In nucleotides, the CDR3 is TGTGCCAGCAGCACACTAGCGGGGGGTTGGAATGAGCAGTTCTTC. Its protein is CASSTLAGGWNEQFF.

This clone was recorded only once. V and J are TRBV29-1 and TRBJ2-7, with 7 bases that match TRBD2. CDR1 is SQVTM, CDR2 ANQGSEA, per germline. Germline trimming cut 6 bases from V and 2 bases from J; bases unmatched to any gene: 7. The CDR3 totals 13 residues. CDR3 nucleotides: TGCAGCGTGCTGGACGGGAGGACCTACGAGCAGTACTTC. Its protein is CSVLDGRTYEQYF.

The J gene is TRBJ1-1, the V gene TRBV4-2, with a tentative D call TRBD1 (6 bases). The CDR3 sequence is 16 residues long. The germline gives CDR1 LGHNA, CDR2 YNFKEQ. Trimming removed 3 bases from V and 1 base from J, with 15 bases in between. CDR3 nucleotides: TGTGCCAGCAGCCAGGCACAGGGTATCGGGAACACTGAAGCTTTCTTT. This codes for CASSQAQGIGNTEAFF.

This chain connects TRBV5-4 to TRBJ1-2, with TRBD1 matching 7 bases. Germline loops: CDR1 SGHNT, CDR2 YYREEE (reference sequence). Unmatched junction bases numbered 4, after V lost 2 bases and J lost 0 bases. The CDR3 loop spans 15 amino acids. The CDR3: CASSFNRGSNYGYTF. In DNA, the CDR3 is TGTGCCAGCAGCTTCAACAGGGGATCTAACTATGGCTACACCTTC.

This rearrangement joins TRBV11-1 to TRBJ2-3; D not certain. Trimming removed 5 bases at V and 3 bases at J, with 9 bases between. This CDR3 region has 13 residues. CDR1 is SGHAT and CDR2 is FQDESV in the germline V gene (reference sequence). CDR3 sequence: CASSPRRTDTQYF. CDR3 sequence (DNA): TGTGCCAGCAGCCCCCGCAGAACAGATACGCAGTATTTT.

The chain couples TRBV12-3 or TRBV12-4 to TRBJ1-6; D is unresolved. Between the trimmed V and J ends, which lost 5 bases and 9 bases, there was a span of 11 bases. The CDR3 has 13 residues. CDR3 nucleotide sequence: TGTGCCAGCAGTCCGCCATTCGGTTCACCCCTCCACTTT. It specifies CASSPPFGSPLHF.

The chain employs TRBV2 and TRBJ2-1, with 12 bases matching TRBD2. CDR3 length equals 15 residues. CDR1 SNHLY and CDR2 FYNNEI come from the germline V gene. V was clipped by 6 bases and J by 6 bases; unmatched bases: 6. CDR3 coding DNA: TGTGCCAGCAGGAGCTCTAGCGGGGGGGCCAATGAGCAGTTCTTC. Amino acids: CASRSSSGGANEQFF.

The chain uses TRBV18 and TRBJ1-1; D is undetermined. The V gene lost 2 bases and the J gene lost 1 base, with 8 bases spanning the gap. In germline, CDR1 is KGHSH, CDR2 LQKENI. The CDR3 has 14 residues. CDR3: CASSPDTSNTEAFF. For the CDR3, the DNA is TGTGCCAGCTCACCAGATACATCGAACACTGAAGCTTTCTTT. Full variable domain (rest looked up from reference TRBV18 and TRBJ1-1): NAGVMQNPRHLVRRRGQEARLRCSPMKGHSHVYWYRQLPEEGLKFMVYLQKENIIDESGMPKERFSAEFPKEGPSILRIQQVVRGDSAAYFCASSPDTSNTEAFFGQGTRLTVV.

This chain uses TRBV11-2 with TRBJ2-2, with a possible D match to TRBD2 (6 bases). V gave up 1 base and J gave up 1 base, with 13 bases separating them. The CDR3 sequence is 17 residues long. Germline-derived CDR1 and CDR2 are SGHAT and FQNNGV. The CDR3 is CASSLGHRRGNTGELFF. CDR3 DNA sequence: TGTGCCAGCAGCTTAGGGCACCGGCGGGGGAACACCGGGGAGCTGTTTTTT.

For the CDR3, the DNA is TGCGCCAGCAGCTTGGACGGAGAGAACACCGGGGAGCTGTTTTTT. It yields the protein CASSLDGENTGELFF. J is TRBJ2-2 and V is TRBV5-1; D remains unclear. Deletions cut 0 bases from V and 1 base from J, with 7 bases between. The CDR3 runs to 15 residues. Looked up from germline, CDR1 is SGHRS and CDR2 is YFSETQ.

The rearrangement joins TRBV5-1 to TRBJ1-5; no clear D. Trimming pared 0 bases from V and 0 bases from J, leaving 7 bases between. Germline assignment: CDR1 SGHRS and CDR2 YFSETQ. CDR3 length: 15 residues. The CDR3 is CASSLVPGSNQPQHF. In DNA form, the CDR3 reads TGCGCCAGCAGCTTGGTCCCCGGTAGCAATCAGCCCCAGCATTTT.

The chain uses TRBV7-6 and TRBJ1-4; perhaps TRBD1 as D (6 bases). This CDR3 is 16 amino acids long. In germline, CDR1 is SGHVS, CDR2 FNYEAQ. V was cut by 0 bases and J by 0 bases, with 8 bases left in between. CDR3 residues: CASSLAGQSTNEKLFF. CDR3 DNA sequence: TGTGCCAGCAGCTTAGCCGGACAGTCAACTAATGAAAAACTGTTTTTT. The complete variable domain, with remaining parts taken from reference TRBV7-6 and TRBJ1-4, reads GAGVSQSPRYKVTKRGQDVALRCDPISGHVSLYWYRQALGQGPEFLTYFNYEAQQDKSGLPNDRFSAERPEGSISTLTIQRTEQRDSAMYRCASSLAGQSTNEKLFFGSGTQLSVL.

The chain uses TRBV4-1 and TRBJ2-7, with 9 bases that match TRBD2. This CDR3 region has 15 residues. The germline gives CDR1 MGHRA, CDR2 YSYEKL. V trimming: 4 bases; J trimming: 4 bases; junction bases outside the gene matches: 8. Here the CDR3 DNA reads TGCGCCAGCAGCCGCCAAGCCAGCGGGGGGTACGAGCAGTACTTC. Its translation is CASSRQASGGYEQYF.